The T cell receptor (beta chain) under discussion was sequenced for a study of CD8 T cells in ankylosing spondylitis. MiXCR, applied by TCRdb to the 5' RACE reads, yields one record per CDR3 protein. The top ten clones hold 3.5% of a sample with a few hundred thousand distinct CDR3 sequences, roughly 20% of them seen once. The germline V gene has CDR1 MNHNS and CDR2 SASEGT. Trimming pared 7 bases from V and 5 bases from J, leaving 17 bases between. The CDR3 loop spans 14 amino acids. The sequenced sample consisted of blood, either unsorted or a sorted T cell fraction (not recorded which). This receptor was obtained from a female donor with ankylosing spondylitis or in good health (not recorded which). The gene calls are TRBV6-1 and TRBJ1-1, with unresolved D. The CDR3 coding sequence is TGTGCCAGCACTCTACACAACGGCTTAACTGAAGCTTTCTTT. Residues: CASTLHNGLTEAFF.